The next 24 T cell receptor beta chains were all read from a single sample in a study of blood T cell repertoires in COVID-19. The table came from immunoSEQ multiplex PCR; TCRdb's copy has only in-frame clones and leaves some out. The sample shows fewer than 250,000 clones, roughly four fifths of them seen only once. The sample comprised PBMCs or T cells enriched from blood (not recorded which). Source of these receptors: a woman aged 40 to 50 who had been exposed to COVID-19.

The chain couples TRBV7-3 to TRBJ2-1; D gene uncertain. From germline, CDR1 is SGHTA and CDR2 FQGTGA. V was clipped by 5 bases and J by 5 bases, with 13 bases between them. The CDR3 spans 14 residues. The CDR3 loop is CASSPLGPHNEQFF. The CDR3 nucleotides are TGTGCCAGCAGCCCGCTGGGCCCCCACAATGAGCAGTTCTTC.

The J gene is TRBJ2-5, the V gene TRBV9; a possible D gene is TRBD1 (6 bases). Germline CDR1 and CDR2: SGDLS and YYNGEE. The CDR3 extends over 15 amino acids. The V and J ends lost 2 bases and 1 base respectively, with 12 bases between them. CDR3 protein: CASSVGQLGQETQYF. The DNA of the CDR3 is TGTGCCAGCAGCGTCGGACAGCTAGGCCAAGAGACCCAGTACTTC.

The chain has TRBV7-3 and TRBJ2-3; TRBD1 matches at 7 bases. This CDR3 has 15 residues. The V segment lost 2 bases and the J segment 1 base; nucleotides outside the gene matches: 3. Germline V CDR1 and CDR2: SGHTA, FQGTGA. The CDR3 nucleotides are TGTGCCAGCAGCTTATGGGGACAGCGCACAGATACGCAGTATTTT. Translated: CASSLWGQRTDTQYF.

The CDR3 DNA sequence: TGTGCCAGCAGCTTACAGGGCTACGAGCAGTACTTC. Residues: CASSLQGYEQYF. The rearrangement links TRBV14 to TRBJ2-7, with a possible D match to TRBD1 (6 bases). Trimming stripped 5 bases from V and 3 bases from J, with 8 bases between. CDR1 is SGHDN and CDR2 is FVKESK in the germline V gene. This CDR3 is 12 amino acids long.

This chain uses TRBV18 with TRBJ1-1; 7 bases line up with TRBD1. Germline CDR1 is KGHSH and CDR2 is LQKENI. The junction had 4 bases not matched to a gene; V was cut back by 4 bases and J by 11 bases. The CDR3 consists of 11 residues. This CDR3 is CASSRQGRAFF. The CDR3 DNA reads TGTGCCAGCTCACGACAGGGAAGGGCTTTCTTT.

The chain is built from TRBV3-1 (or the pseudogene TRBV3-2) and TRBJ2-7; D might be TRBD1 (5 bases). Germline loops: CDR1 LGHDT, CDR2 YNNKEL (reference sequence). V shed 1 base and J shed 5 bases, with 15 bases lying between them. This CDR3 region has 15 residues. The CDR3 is CASSQGFQGGDEQYF. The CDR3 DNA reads TGTGCCAGCAGCCAAGGGTTCCAGGGCGGCGACGAGCAGTACTTC.

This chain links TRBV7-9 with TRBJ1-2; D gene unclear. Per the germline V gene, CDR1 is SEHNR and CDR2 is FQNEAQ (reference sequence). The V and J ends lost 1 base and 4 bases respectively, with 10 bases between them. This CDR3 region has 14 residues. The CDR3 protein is CASSLEGGTYGYTF. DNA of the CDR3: TGTGCCAGCAGCTTAGAAGGCGGCACCTATGGCTACACCTTC.

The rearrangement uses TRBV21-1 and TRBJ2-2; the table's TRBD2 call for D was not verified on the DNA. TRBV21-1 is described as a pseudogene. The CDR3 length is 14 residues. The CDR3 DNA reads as TGTGCCAGGCAAGCGGGACTACCCCACCGGGGAGCTGTTTTT. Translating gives CARQAGLPHRGAVF.

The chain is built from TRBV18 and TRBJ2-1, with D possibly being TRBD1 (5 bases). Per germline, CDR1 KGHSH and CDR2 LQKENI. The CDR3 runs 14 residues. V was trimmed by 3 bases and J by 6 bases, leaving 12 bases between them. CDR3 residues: CASSPQGLGNEQFF. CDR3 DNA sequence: TGTGCCAGCTCACCTCAGGGTTTGGGCAATGAGCAGTTCTTC.

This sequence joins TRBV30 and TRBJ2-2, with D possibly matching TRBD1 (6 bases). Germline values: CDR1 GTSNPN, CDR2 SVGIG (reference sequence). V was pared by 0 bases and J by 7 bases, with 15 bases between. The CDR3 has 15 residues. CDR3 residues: CAWSVKAGDGGELFF. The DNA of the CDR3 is TGTGCCTGGAGTGTAAAGGCAGGGGACGGCGGGGAGCTGTTTTTT.

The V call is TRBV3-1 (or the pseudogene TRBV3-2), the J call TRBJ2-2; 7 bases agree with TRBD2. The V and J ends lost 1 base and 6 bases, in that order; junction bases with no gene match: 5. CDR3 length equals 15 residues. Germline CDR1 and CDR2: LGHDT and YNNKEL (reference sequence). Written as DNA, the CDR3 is TGTGCCAGCAGCCAAGGATTTACTAGCGCCGGGGAGCTGTTTTTT. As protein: CASSQGFTSAGELFF.

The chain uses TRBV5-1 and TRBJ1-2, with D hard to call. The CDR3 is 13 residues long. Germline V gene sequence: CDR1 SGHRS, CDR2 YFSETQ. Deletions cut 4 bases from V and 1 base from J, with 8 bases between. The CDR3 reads CASSLDYNYGYTF. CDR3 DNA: TGCGCCAGCAGCCTAGATTATAACTATGGCTACACCTTC.

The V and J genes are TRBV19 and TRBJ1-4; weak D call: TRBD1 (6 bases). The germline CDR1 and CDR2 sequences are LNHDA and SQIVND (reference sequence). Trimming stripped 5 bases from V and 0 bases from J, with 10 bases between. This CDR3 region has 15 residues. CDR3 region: CASSGQIATNEKLFF. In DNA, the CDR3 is TGTGCCAGTAGTGGACAGATTGCAACTAATGAAAAACTGTTTTTT.

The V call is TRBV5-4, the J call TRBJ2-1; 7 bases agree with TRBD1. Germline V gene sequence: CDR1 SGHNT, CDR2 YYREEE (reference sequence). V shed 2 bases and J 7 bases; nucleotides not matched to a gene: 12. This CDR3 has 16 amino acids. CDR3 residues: CASSLPLTGAGNEQFF. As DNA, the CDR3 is TGTGCCAGCAGCTTACCACTTACAGGGGCTGGGAATGAGCAGTTCTTC.

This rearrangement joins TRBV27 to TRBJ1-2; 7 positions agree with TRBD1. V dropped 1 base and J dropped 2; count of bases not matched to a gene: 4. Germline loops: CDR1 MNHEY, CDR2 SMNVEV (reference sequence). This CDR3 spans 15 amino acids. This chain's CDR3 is CASSLLRDSNYGYTF. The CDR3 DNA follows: TGTGCCAGCAGTTTATTAAGGGACAGCAACTATGGCTACACCTTC.

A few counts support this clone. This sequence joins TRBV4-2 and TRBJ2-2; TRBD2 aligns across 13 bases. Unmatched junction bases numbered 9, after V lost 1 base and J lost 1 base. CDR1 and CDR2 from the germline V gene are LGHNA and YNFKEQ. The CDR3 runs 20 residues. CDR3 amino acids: CASSQGLAGGFVGNTGELFF. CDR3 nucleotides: TGTGCCAGCAGCCAAGGACTAGCGGGGGGCTTCGTAGGGAACACCGGGGAGCTGTTTTTT.

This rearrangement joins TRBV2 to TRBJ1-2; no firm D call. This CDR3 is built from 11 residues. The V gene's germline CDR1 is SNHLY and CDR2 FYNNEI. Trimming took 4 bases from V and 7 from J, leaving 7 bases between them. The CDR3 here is CASSGGSGYTF. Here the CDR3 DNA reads TGTGCCAGCAGTGGAGGGAGTGGCTACACCTTC.

The CDR3 nucleotides are TGTGCCAGCAGCCAAGACATTGTCGTGGGGGGGATGGGAGATACGCAGTATTTT. Translating gives CASSQDIVVGGMGDTQYF. The chain couples TRBV4-2 to TRBJ2-3; 7 bases line up with TRBD2. This CDR3 spans 18 amino acids. Germline V gene sequence: CDR1 LGHNA, CDR2 YNFKEQ. V dropped 0 bases and J dropped 5; count of bases not matched to a gene: 14.

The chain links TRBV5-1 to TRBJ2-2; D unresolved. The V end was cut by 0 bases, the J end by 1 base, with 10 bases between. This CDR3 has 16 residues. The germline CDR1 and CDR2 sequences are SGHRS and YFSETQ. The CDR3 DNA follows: TGCGCCAGCAGCTTGGGACCAGGAAGGAACACCGGGGAGCTGTTTTTT. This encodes CASSLGPGRNTGELFF.

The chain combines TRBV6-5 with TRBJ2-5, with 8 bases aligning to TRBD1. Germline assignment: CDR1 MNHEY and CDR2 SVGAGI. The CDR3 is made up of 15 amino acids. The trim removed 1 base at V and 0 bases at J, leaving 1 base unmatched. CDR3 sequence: CASSYLGQDQETQYF. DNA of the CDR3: TGTGCCAGCAGTTACTTGGGACAGGACCAAGAGACCCAGTACTTC.

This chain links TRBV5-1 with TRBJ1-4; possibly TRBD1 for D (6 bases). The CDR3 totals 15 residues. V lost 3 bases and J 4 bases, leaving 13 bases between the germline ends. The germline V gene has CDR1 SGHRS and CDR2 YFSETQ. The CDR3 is CASSYSGDGNEKLFF. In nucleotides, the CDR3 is TGCGCCAGCAGCTACTCAGGGGATGGTAATGAAAAACTGTTTTTT.

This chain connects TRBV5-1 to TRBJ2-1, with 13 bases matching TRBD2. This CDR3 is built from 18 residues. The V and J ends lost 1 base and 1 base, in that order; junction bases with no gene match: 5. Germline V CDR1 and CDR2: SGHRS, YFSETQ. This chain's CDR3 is CASSLTSGGAKSYNEQFF. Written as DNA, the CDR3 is TGCGCCAGCAGCTTGACTAGCGGGGGGGCTAAGTCCTACAATGAGCAGTTCTTC.

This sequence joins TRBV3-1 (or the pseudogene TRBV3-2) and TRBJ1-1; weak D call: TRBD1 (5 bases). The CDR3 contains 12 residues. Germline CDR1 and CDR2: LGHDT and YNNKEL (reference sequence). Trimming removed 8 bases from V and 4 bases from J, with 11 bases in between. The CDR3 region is CASGRGITEAFF. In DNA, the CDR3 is TGTGCCAGCGGTCGGGGGATCACTGAAGCTTTCTTT.

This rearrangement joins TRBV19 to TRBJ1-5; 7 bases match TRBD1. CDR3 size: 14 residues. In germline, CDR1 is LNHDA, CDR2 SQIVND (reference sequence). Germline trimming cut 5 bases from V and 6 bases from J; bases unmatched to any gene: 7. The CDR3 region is CASSWGGTAQPQHF. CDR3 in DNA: TGTGCCAGTAGTTGGGGCGGGACAGCTCAGCCCCAGCATTTT.